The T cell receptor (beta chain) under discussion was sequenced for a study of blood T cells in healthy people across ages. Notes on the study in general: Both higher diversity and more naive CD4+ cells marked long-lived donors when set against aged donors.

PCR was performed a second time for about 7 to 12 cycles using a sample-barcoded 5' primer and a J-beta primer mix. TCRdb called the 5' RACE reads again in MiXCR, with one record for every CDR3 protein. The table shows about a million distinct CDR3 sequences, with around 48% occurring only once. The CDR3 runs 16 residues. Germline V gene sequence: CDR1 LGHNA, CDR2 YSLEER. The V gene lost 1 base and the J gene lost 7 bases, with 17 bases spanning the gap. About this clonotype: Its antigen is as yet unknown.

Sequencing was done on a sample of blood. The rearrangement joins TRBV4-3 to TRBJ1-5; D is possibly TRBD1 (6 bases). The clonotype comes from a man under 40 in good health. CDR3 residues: CASSQAPRGDGQPQHF. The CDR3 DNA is TGCGCCAGCAGCCAAGCTCCAAGGGGGGATGGGCAGCCCCAGCATTTT.